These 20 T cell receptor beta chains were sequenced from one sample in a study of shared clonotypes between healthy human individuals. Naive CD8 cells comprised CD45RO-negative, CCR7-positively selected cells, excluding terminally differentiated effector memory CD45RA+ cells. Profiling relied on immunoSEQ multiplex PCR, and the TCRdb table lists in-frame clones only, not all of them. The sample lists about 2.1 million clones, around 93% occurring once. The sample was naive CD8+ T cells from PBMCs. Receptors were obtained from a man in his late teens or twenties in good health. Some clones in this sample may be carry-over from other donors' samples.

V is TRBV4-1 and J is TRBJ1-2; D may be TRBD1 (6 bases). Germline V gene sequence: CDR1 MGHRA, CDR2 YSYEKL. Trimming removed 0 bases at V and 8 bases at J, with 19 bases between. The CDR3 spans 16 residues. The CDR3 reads CASSQDRTGMFGGYTF. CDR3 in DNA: TGCGCCAGCAGCCAAGACCGAACAGGGATGTTTGGAGGCTACACCTTC.

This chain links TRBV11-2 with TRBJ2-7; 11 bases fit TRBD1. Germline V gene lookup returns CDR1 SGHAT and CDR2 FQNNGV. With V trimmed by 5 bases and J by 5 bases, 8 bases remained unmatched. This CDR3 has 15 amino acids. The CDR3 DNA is TGTGCCAGCAGCCCCGGGACAGGGGGGGTCAACGAGCAGTACTTC. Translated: CASSPGTGGVNEQYF.

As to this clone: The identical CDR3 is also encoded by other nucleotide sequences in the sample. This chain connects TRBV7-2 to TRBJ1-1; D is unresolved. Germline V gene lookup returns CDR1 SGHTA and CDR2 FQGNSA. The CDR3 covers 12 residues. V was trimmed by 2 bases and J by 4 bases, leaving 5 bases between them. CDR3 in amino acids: CASSLKGTEAFF. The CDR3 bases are TGTGCCAGCAGCTTAAAAGGCACTGAAGCTTTCTTT.

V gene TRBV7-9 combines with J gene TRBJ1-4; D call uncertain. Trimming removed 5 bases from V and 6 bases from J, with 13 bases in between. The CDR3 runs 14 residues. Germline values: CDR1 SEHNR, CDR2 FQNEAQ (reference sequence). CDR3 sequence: CASSQREWDEKLFF. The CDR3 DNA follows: TGTGCCAGCAGCCAAAGGGAGTGGGATGAAAAACTGTTTTTT.

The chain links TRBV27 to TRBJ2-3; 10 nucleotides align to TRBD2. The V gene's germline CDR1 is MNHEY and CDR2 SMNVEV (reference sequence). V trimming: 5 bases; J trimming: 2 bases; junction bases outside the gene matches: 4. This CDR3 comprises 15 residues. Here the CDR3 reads CASSPGTSVTDTQYF. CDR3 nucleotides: TGTGCCAGCAGTCCCGGGACTAGCGTCACAGATACGCAGTATTTT.

CDR3 nucleotide sequence: TGTGCCAGCAGCGTAGGGCTAGCGGGAGATTCTGAGCAGTTCTTC. This sequence encodes CASSVGLAGDSEQFF. The chain carries TRBV9 and TRBJ2-1; 10 nucleotides match TRBD2. With V trimmed by 0 bases and J by 9 bases, 6 bases remained unmatched. This CDR3 is 15 amino acids long. The germline V gene has CDR1 SGDLS and CDR2 YYNGEE.

CDR3 amino acids: CASSYADVSNQPQHF. CDR3 coding DNA: TGTGCCAGCAGTTACGCCGACGTTAGCAATCAGCCCCAGCATTTT. The chain uses TRBV6-6 and TRBJ1-5; D remains unclear. This CDR3 is built from 15 residues. Germline V gene data show CDR1 as MNHNY and CDR2 as SVGAGI (reference sequence). Trimming removed 2 bases from V and 0 bases from J, with 8 bases in between.

Written as DNA, the CDR3 is TGTGCCAGCAGCGTAGGGGTAATACCTTACGAGCAGTACTTC. Translation gives CASSVGVIPYEQYF. The chain has TRBV9 and TRBJ2-7; no reliable D call. Germline CDR1 is SGDLS and CDR2 is YYNGEE. The CDR3 is 14 residues long. With 0 bases removed from V and 4 bases from J, the gap between germline ends came to 11 bases.

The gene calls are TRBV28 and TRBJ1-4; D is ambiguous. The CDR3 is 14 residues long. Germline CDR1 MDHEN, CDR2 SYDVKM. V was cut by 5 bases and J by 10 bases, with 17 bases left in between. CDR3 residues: CASSPSLEFGKLFF. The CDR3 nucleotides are TGTGCCAGCAGTCCCTCGTTAGAGTTTGGAAAACTGTTTTTT.

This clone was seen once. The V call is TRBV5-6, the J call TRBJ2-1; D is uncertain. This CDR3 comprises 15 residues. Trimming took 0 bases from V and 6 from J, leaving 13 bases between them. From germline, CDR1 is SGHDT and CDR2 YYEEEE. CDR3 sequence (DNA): TGTGCCAGCAGCTTGGGAGTTCCCCTCGCCAATGAGCAGTTCTTC. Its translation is CASSLGVPLANEQFF.

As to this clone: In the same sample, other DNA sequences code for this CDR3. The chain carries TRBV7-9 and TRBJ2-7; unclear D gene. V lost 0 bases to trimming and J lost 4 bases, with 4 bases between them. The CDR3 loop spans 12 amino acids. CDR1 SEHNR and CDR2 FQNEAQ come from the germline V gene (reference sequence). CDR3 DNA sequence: TGTGCCAGCAGCTTAGCTCTGTACGAGCAGTACTTC. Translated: CASSLALYEQYF.

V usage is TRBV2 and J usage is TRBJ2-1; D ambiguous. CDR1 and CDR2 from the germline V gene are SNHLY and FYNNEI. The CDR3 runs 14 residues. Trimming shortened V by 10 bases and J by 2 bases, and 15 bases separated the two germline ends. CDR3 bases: TGTGCCATCCTTGGTGTAGGACCCTACAATGAGCAGTTCTTC. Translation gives CAILGVGPYNEQFF.

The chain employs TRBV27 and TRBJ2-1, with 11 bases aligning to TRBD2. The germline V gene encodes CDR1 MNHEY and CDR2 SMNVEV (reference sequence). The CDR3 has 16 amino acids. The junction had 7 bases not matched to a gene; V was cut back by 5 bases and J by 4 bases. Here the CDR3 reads CASSQQGLAVYNEQFF. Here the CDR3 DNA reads TGTGCCAGCAGTCAACAGGGACTAGCGGTTTACAATGAGCAGTTCTTC.

CDR3 residues: CASSLFQGLYNEQFF. DNA for the CDR3: TGTGCCAGCAGCTTATTTCAGGGTCTCTACAATGAGCAGTTCTTC. The chain couples TRBV7-8 to TRBJ2-1, with D perhaps TRBD1 (5 bases). The CDR3 has 15 residues. Looked up from germline, CDR1 is SGHVS and CDR2 is FQNEAQ. Trimming removed 2 bases at V and 3 bases at J, with 11 bases between.

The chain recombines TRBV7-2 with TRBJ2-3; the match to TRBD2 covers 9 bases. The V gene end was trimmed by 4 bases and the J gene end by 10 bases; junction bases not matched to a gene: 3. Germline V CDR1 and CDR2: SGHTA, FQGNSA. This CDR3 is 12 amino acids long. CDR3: CASSSGLAPQYF. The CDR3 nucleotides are TGTGCCAGCAGCTCGGGACTAGCTCCGCAGTATTTT.

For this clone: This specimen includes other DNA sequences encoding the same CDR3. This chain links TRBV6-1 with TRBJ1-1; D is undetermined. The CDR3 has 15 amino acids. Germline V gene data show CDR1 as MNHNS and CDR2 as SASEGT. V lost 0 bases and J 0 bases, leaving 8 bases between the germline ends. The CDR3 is CASSEAPTLNTEAFF. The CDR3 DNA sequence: TGTGCCAGCAGTGAAGCCCCGACCTTGAACACTGAAGCTTTCTTT.

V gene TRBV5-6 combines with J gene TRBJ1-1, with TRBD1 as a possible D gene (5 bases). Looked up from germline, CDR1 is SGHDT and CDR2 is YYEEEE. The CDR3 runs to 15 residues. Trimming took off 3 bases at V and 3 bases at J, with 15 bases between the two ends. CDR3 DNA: TGTGCCAGCAGCTGGGACGCTGGGATGTACACTGAAGCTTTCTTT. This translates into CASSWDAGMYTEAFF.

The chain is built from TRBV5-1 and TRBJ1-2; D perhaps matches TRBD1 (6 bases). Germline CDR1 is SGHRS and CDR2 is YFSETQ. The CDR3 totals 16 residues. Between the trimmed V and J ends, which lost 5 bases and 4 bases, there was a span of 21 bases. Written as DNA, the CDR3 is TGCGCCAGCAGTCCATCCGGGGGCAGTGGCCTCTATGGCTACACCTTC. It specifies CASSPSGGSGLYGYTF.

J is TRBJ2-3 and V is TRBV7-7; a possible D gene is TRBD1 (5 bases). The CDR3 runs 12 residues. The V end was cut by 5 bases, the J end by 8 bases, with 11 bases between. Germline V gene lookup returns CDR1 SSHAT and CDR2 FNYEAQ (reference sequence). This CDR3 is CASSIPRGTQYF. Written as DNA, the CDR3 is TGTGCCAGCAGCATCCCTAGGGGTACGCAGTATTTT.

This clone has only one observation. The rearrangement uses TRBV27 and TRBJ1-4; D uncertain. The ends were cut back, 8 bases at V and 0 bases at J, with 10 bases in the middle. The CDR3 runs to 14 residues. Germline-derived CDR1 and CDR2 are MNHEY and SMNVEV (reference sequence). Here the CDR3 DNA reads TGTGCCAGCCGGACCAGAACAACTAATGAAAAACTGTTTTTT. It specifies CASRTRTTNEKLFF.